These 7 T cell receptor beta chains share one sample of origin, sequenced in a study of cytomegalovirus exposure and HLA in healthy donors. Primers for the PCR totalled 60 Vbeta and 13 Jbeta. Clones were sequenced by immunoSEQ multiplex PCR, and TCRdb holds only the in-frame ones, with some missing. The table has 150,000 to 200,000 clones, approximately 80% seen once. Sequencing was carried out using PBMCs. The source is a woman aged 50 to 65 in good health and CMV-seropositive.

J is TRBJ2-5 and V is TRBV27; 9 nucleotides align to TRBD1. CDR3 length: 18 amino acids. Losses at the gene ends were 5 bases for V and 1 base for J; bases not matched to a gene: 14. The germline gives CDR1 MNHEY, CDR2 SMNVEV (reference sequence). The CDR3 here is CASSRTGELIRTQETQYF. The CDR3 DNA reads as TGTGCCAGCAGTCGGACAGGGGAGCTTATTAGGACCCAAGAGACCCAGTACTTC.

This clone was picked up a small number of times. The chain has TRBV6-1 and TRBJ1-2, with D maybe TRBD1 (6 bases). This CDR3 is 12 amino acids long. With 1 base removed from V and 9 bases from J, the gap between germline ends came to 9 bases. Per germline, CDR1 MNHNS and CDR2 SASEGT. CDR3 sequence reads: CASSEGGGRYTF. CDR3 DNA sequence: TGTGCCAGCAGTGAAGGAGGGGGTCGCTACACCTTC.

The V gene is TRBV5-4, the J gene TRBJ2-1; 8 nucleotides agree with TRBD2. Losses at the gene ends were 0 bases for V and 8 bases for J; bases not matched to a gene: 10. Germline CDR1 SGHNT, CDR2 YYREEE (reference sequence). There are 16 residues in the CDR3. This CDR3 is CASSLGPSGGLDEQFF. Written as DNA, the CDR3 is TGTGCCAGCAGCTTGGGGCCGTCGGGGGGGCTGGATGAGCAGTTCTTC.

DNA for the CDR3: TGTGCCAGCAGCTCGACAGGGAGTCAGCGAGAGACCCAGTACTTC. Protein product: CASSSTGSQRETQYF. The rearrangement uses TRBV11-2 and TRBJ2-5, with TRBD1 matching over 7 bases. The germline CDR1 and CDR2 sequences are SGHAT and FQNNGV. The CDR3 has 15 amino acids. Trimming removed 4 bases from V and 4 bases from J; junction bases left unmatched: 9. The full variable domain, with the rest looked up from reference TRBV11-2 and TRBJ2-5, is EAGVAQSPRYKIIEKRQSVAFWCNPISGHATLYWYQQILGQGPKLLIQFQNNGVVDDSQLPKDRFSAERLKGVDSTLKIQPAKLEDSAVYLCASSSTGSQRETQYFGPGTRLLVL.

The table lists this clone with a count of one. The chain combines TRBV27 with TRBJ2-7; D remains unclear. This CDR3 is built from 13 residues. V was pared by 3 bases and J by 5 bases, with 11 bases between. Germline V gene sequence: CDR1 MNHEY, CDR2 SMNVEV (reference sequence). This CDR3 reads CASSFRGPHEQYF. CDR3 coding DNA: TGTGCCAGCAGTTTCCGAGGTCCCCACGAGCAGTACTTC.

The chain has TRBV14 and TRBJ2-2; D ambiguous. The CDR3 has 13 amino acids. V was trimmed by 3 bases and J by 3 bases, leaving 5 bases between them. Per the germline V gene, CDR1 is SGHDN and CDR2 is FVKESK. Here the CDR3 DNA reads TGTGCCAGCAGCCAGCAGTACACCGGGGAGCTGTTTTTT. Its protein product is CASSQQYTGELFF.

V and J are TRBV2 and TRBJ1-6; 8 nucleotides agree with TRBD1. The germline V gene has CDR1 SNHLY and CDR2 FYNNEI. The CDR3 spans 12 residues. J lost 9 bases, V lost 10 bases, and 5 bases had no gene match. Here the CDR3 reads CATGQEISPLHF. DNA of the CDR3: TGTGCCACGGGACAGGAGATTTCACCCCTCCACTTT.